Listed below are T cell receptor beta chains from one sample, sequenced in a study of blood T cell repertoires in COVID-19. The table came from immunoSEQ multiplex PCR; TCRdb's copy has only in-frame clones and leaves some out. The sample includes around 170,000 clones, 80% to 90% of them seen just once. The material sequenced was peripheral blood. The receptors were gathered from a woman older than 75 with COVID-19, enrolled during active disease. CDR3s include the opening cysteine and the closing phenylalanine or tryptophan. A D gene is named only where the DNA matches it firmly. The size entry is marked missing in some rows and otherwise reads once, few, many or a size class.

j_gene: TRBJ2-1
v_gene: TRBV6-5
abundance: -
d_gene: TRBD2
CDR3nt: TGTGCCAGCAGTTACCTCGGGAGGGGATTCGATGAGCAGTTCTTC
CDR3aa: CASSYLGRGFDEQFF

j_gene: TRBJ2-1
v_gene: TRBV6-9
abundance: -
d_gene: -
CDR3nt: TGTGCCAGCAGTTATCAGGGTAGCAATGAGCAGTTCTTC
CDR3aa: CASSYQGSNEQFF

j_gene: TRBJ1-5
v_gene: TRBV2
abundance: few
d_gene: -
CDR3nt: TGTGCCAGCAGTGGGAATATCTTGGACAGAAATCAGCCCCAGCATTTT
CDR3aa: CASSGNILDRNQPQHF

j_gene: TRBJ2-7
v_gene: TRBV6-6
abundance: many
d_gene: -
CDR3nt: TGTGCCAGCAGTAAAACGACAGTCTCCTACGAGCAGTACTTC
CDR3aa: CASSKTTVSYEQYF

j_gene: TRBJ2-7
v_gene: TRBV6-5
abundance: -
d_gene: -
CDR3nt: TGTGCCAGCCGGAGCTCCTACGAGCAGTACTTC
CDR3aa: CASRSSYEQYF

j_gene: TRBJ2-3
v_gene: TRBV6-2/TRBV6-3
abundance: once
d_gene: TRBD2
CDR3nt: TGTGCCAGCAGTTCCGTAGCGGGCTCAGATACGCAGTATTTT
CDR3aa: CASSSVAGSDTQYF

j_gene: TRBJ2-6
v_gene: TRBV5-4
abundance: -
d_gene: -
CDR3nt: TGTGCCAGCACCCGGGGTTCTGGGGCCAACGTCCTGACTTTC
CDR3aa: CASTRGSGANVLTF

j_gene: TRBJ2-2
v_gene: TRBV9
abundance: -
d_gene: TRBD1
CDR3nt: TGTGCCAGCAGCGTAGATCAGTCAGGGGGCTGGAGAGACACCGGGGAGCTGTTTTTT
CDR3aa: CASSVDQSGGWRDTGELFF

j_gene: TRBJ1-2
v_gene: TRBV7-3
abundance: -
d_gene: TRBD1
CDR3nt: TGTGCCAGCAGCACGACAGGGGGCGACTATGGCTACACCTTC
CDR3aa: CASSTTGGDYGYTF

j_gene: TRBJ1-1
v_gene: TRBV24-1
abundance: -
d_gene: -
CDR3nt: TGTGCCACCAGTGATGGTCGCAGGGGTTTGAACACTGAAGCTTTCTTT
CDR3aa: CATSDGRRGLNTEAFF

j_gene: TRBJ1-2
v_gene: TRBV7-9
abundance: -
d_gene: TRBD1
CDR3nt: TGTGCCAGCAGCCCCGGGACAGGTGACTATGGCTACACCTTC
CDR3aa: CASSPGTGDYGYTF

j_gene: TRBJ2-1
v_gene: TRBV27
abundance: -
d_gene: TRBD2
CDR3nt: TGTGCCAGCAGTAAACTAGCGGGAGCTTACAATGAGCAGTTCTTC
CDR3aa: CASSKLAGAYNEQFF

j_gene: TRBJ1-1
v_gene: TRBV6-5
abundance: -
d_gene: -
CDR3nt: TGTGCCAGCAGAGCCGGGGTTGAAGCTTTCTTT
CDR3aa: CASRAGVEAFF

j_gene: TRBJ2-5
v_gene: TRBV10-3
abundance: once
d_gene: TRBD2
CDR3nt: TGTGCCATCAGCGTAGCGGGCCAGCGGGAGACCCAGTACTTC
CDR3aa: CAISVAGQRETQYF

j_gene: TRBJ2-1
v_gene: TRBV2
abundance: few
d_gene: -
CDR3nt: TGTGCCAGCAGTGTAGCGGCCAATGAGCAGTTCTTC
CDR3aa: CASSVAANEQFF

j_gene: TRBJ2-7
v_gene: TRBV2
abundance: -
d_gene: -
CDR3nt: TGTGCCAGCAGTCCCCTAGCGCACGAGCAGTACTTC
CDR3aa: CASSPLAHEQYF

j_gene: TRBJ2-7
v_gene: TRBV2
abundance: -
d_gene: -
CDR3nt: TGTGCCAGGGGATGGACTGTTACCTACGAGCAGTACTTC
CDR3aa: CARGWTVTYEQYF

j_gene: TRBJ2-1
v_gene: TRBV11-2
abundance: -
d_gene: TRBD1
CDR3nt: TGTGCCAGCAGCTCCCAAGGGACAGGGGGACCCTACAATGAGCAGTTCTTC
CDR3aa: CASSSQGTGGPYNEQFF